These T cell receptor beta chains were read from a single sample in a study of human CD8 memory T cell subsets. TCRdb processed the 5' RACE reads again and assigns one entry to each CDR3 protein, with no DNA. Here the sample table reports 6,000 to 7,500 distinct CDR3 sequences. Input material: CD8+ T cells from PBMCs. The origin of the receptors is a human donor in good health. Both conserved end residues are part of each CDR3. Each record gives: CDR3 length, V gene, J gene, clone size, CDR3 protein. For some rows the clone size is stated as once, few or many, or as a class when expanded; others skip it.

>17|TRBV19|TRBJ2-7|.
CASSIGLAGVSLYEQYF
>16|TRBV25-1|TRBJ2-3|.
CASSPETGALTDTQYF
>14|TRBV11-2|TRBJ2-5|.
CASSPYTLQETQYF
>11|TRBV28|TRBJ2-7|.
CAHGHLYEQYF
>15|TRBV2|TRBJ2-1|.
CASSAGTVAPAEQFF
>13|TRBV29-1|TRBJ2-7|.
CSVGTGDSYEQYF
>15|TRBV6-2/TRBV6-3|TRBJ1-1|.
CASSLLGGVGTEAFF
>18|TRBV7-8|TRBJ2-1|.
CASSLASTSVSSYNEQFF
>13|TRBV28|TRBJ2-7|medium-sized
CASSLIGPYEQYF
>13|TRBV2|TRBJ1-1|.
CASEYTLGTEAFF
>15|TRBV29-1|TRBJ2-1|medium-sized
CSANLYAGVIDEQFF
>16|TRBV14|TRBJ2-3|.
CASSQVPTPSTDTQYF
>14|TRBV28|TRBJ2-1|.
CASSSVMGRNEQFF
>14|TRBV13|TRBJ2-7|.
CASSIGTSDYEQYF
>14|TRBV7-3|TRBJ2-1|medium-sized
CASSLDGPLDEQFF
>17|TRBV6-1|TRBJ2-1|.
CASTSAVAGLSYNEQFF
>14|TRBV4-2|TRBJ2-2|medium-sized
CASSHATATGELFF
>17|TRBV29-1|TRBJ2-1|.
CSSVGILTGGRMNEQFF
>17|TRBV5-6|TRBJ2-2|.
CASSLVGAGKNTGELFF
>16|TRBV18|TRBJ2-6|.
CASSPLGASGANVLTF
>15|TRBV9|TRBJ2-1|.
CASSKQWTTNNEQFF
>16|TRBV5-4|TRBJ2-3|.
CASSLEGLADADTQYF
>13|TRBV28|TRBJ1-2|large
CASGAGLDYGYTF
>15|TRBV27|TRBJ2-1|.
CASKGSFSLRNEQFF
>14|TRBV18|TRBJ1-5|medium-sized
CASSTGGSNQPQHF
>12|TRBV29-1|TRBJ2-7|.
CSVDGQGPEQYF
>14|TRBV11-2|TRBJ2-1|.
CASSLGLGLTEQFF
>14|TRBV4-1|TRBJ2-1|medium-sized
CASSSAGAGNEQFF
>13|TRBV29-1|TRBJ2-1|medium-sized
CSVEGGIDWEQFF
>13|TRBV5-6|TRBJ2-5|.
CASRRTGIGTQYF
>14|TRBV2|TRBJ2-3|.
CASGNGGERGTQYF
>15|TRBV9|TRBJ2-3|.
CASSVGRTYTDTQYF
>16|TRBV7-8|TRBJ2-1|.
CASSLAGTSSYNEQFF
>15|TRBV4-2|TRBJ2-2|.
CASSHHTGTTGELFF
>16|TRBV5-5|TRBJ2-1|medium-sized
CASSLLGADDYNEQFF